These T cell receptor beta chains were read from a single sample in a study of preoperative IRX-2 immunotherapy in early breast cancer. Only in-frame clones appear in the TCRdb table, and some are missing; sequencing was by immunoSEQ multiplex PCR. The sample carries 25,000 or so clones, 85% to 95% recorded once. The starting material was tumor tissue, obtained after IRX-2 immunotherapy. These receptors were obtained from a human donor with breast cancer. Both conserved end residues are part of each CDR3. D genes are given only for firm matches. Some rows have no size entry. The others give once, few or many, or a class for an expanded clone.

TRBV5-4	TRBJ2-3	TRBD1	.	CASSSPQGSEADTQYF	TGTGCCAGCAGCTCCCCACAGGGGTCTGAGGCAGATACGCAGTATTTT
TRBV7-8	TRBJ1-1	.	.	CASSLERGRPPLNTEAFF	TGTGCCAGCAGCTTAGAGCGTGGGCGCCCCCCCCTGAACACTGAAGCTTTCTTT
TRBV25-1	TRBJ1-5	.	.	CASSVAGDYSNQPQHF	TGTGCCAGCAGTGTGGCAGGGGACTATAGCAATCAGCCCCAGCATTTT
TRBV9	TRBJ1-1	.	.	CASSEARGMNTEAFF	TGTGCCAGCAGCGAGGCCCGGGGGATGAACACTGAAGCTTTCTTT
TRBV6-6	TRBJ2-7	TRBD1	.	CASTKDRAEQYF	TGTGCCAGTACCAAGGACAGGGCCGAGCAGTACTTC
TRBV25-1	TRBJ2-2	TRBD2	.	CASSARTGGNTGELFF	TGTGCCAGCAGTGCACGGACGGGAGGAAACACCGGGGAGCTGTTTTTT
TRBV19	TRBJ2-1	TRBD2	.	CATTLAGGPLGEQFF	TGTGCCACCACACTAGCGGGAGGCCCTCTTGGGGAGCAGTTCTTC
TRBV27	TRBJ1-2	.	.	CASSFRQDTNYGYTF	TGTGCCAGCAGTTTTCGACAGGATACTAACTATGGCTACACCTTC
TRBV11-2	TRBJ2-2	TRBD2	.	CASSRSGLAVNTGELFF	TGTGCCAGCAGCCGAAGTGGACTAGCGGTTAACACCGGGGAGCTGTTTTTT
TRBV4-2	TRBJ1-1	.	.	CASSQVERVVTEAFF	TGTGCCAGCAGCCAAGTGGAAAGGGTAGTCACTGAAGCTTTCTTT
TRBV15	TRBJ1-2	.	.	CATSRREAYGYTF	TGTGCCACCAGCAGGAGGGAGGCCTATGGCTACACCTTC
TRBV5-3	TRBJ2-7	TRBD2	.	CARSTTSGDEQYF	TGTGCCAGAAGCACGACTAGCGGGGACGAGCAGTACTTC
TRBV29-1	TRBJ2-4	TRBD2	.	CSVLTPLAGGLNIQYF	TGCAGCGTCCTAACCCCACTAGCGGGAGGGCTCAACATTCAGTACTTC
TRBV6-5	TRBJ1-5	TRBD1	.	CASRPTGENQPQHF	TGTGCCAGCAGGCCGACAGGGGAAAATCAGCCCCAGCATTTT
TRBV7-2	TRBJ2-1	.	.	CASSLDLRVRNEQFF	TGTGCCAGCAGCTTAGATTTAAGGGTTCGGAATGAGCAGTTCTTC
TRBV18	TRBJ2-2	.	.	CASSPTSTGNTGELFF	TGTGCCAGCTCCCCCACCTCGACAGGGAACACCGGGGAGCTGTTTTTT
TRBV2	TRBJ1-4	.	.	CASSEVELFF	TGTGCCAGCAGTGAAGTTGAACTGTTTTTT
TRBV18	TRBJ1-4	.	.	CASSPLGHGNEKLFF	TGTGCCAGCTCACCCCTCGGACACGGTAATGAAAAACTGTTTTTT
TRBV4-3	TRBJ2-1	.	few	CASSQDLGHEQFF	TGCGCCAGCAGCCAAGATCTGGGCCATGAGCAGTTCTTC
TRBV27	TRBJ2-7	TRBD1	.	CASTGDSRYEQYF	TGTGCCAGCACCGGGGACAGTCGCTACGAGCAGTACTTC
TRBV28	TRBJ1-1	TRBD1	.	CAWRGQGRTEAFF	TGTGCCTGGAGGGGACAGGGGCGGACTGAAGCTTTCTTT
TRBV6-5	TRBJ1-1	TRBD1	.	CASRPKGQGHTEAFF	TGTGCCAGCAGGCCAAAGGGACAGGGACACACTGAAGCTTTCTTT
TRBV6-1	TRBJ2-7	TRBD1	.	CASSVDRAYEQYF	TGTGCCAGCAGTGTCGACAGGGCCTACGAGCAGTACTTC
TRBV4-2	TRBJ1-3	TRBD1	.	CASSQRHTGGYGNTIYF	TGTGCCAGCAGCCAGCGTCATACAGGGGGCTATGGAAACACCATATATTTT
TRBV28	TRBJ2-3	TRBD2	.	CASSRPGTTTDTQYF	TGTGCCAGCAGTCGACCCGGGACTACGACAGATACGCAGTATTTT
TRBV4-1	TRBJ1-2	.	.	CASSQDLTGFYGYTF	TGCGCCAGCAGCCAAGATCTGACAGGTTTTTATGGCTACACCTTC
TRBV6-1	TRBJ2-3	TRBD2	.	CASSEATASGGAPDTQYF	TGTGCCAGCAGTGAAGCCACCGCTAGCGGGGGGGCCCCAGATACGCAGTATTTT
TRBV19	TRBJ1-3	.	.	CASTSGPSGNTIYF	TGTGCCAGTACCTCCGGTCCCTCTGGAAACACCATATATTTT
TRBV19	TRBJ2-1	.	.	CASSIPRASGERHEQFF	TGTGCCAGTAGTATTCCCCGGGCGAGCGGTGAGAGGCATGAGCAGTTCTTC
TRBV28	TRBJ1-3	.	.	CASSRGAPGAGNTTYF	TGTGCCAGCAGCCGGGGGGCCCCCGGTGCTGGAAACACCACATATTTT
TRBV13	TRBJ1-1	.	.	CASSLNGYTEAFF	TGTGCCAGCAGCTTGAATGGATACACTGAAGCTTTCTTT
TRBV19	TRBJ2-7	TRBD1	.	CASSIGQGGTYEQYF	TGTGCCAGTAGTATCGGACAGGGGGGTACCTACGAGCAGTACTTC
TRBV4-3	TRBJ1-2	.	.	CASSQGTYGYTF	TGCGCCAGCAGCCAGGGGACGTATGGCTACACCTTC
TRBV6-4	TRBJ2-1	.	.	CASSEGGPYNEQFF	TGTGCCAGCAGTGAGGGGGGGCCCTACAATGAGCAGTTCTTC
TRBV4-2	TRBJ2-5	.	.	CASSQEGSWFETQYF	TGTGCCAGCAGCCAAGAAGGGAGTTGGTTCGAGACCCAGTACTTC
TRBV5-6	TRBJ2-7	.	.	CASSRLTESYEQYF	TGTGCCAGCAGCCGACTAACAGAGAGCTACGAGCAGTACTTC
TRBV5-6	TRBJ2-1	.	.	CASSLGVRGNEQFF	TGTGCCAGCAGCTTGGGGGTAAGAGGGAATGAGCAGTTCTTC
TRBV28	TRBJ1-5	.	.	CASSFGTGQSSNQPQHF	TGTGCCAGCAGTTTCGGCACTGGACAGTCTAGCAATCAGCCCCAGCATTTT
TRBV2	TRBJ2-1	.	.	CASGRNTGFGEQFF	TGTGCCAGCGGGCGTAACACAGGGTTCGGTGAGCAGTTCTTC
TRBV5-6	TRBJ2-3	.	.	CASSSWGPDTQYF	TGTGCCAGCAGCTCCTGGGGGCCAGATACGCAGTATTTT
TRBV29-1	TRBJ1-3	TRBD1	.	CSVLTGSGNTIYF	TGCAGCGTGCTGACAGGGTCAGGAAACACCATATATTTT
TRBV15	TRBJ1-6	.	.	CATSSRDSYNSPLHF	TGTGCCACCAGCAGCAGGGACTCCTATAATTCACCCCTCCACTTT
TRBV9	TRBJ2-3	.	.	CASSVGGGRTDTQYF	TGTGCCAGCAGCGTCGGAGGGGGACGCACAGATACGCAGTATTTT
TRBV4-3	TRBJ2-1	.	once	CASSQDWGEVLYNEQFF	TGCGCCAGCAGCCAAGATTGGGGGGAGGTCCTGTACAATGAGCAGTTCTTC
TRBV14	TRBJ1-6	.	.	CASSPRQRRENSPLHF	TGTGCCAGCAGCCCCCGACAGCGGAGGGAGAATTCACCCCTCCACTTT
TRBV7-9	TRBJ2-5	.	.	CASSLRGAPGETQYF	TGTGCCAGCAGCTTACGGGGGGCCCCGGGGGAGACCCAGTACTTC
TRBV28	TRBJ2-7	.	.	CASSINRAEQYF	TGTGCCAGCAGTATCAATAGGGCCGAGCAGTACTTC
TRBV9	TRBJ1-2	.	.	CASLSSYYGYTF	TGTGCCAGCTTGTCCTCCTACTATGGCTACACCTTC
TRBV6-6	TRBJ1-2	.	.	CASTKGDGLRYGYTF	TGTGCCAGCACCAAAGGTGATGGATTGCGCTATGGCTACACCTTC
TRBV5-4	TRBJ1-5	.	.	CASSLFGYGNQPQHF	TGTGCCAGCAGCTTGTTCGGATATGGGAATCAGCCCCAGCATTTT